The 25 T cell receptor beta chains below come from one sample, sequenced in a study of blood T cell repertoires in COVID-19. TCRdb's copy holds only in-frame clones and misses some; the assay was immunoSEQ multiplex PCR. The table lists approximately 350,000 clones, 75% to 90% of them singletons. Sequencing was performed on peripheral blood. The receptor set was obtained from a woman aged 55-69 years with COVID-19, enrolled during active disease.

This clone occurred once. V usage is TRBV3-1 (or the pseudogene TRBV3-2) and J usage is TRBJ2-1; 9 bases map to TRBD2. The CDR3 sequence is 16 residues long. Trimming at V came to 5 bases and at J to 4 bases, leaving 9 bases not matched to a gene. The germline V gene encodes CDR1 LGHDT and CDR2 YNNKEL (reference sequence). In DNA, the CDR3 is TGTGCCAGCAGCTACTACTTAGCGGGGGAGTACAATGAGCAGTTCTTC. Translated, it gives CASSYYLAGEYNEQFF.

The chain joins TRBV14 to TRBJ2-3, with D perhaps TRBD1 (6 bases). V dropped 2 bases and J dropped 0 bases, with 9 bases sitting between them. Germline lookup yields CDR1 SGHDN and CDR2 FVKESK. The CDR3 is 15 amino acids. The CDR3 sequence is CASSQQGSSTDTQYF. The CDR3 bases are TGTGCCAGCAGCCAACAGGGGTCGAGCACAGATACGCAGTATTTT.

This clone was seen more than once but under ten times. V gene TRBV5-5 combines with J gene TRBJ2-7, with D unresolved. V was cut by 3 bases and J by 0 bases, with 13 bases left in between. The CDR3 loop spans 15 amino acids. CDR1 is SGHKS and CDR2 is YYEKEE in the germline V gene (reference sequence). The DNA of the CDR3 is TGTGCCAGCAGCTGGGCCCAGGCAGTCTCCTACGAGCAGTACTTC. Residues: CASSWAQAVSYEQYF.

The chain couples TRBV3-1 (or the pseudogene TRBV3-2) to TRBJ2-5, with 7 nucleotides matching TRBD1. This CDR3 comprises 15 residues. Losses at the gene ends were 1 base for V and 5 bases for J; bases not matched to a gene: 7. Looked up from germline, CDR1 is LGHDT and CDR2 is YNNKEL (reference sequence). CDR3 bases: TGTGCCAGCAGCCAAGGTGTGTACAGGGGTGAGACCCAGTACTTC. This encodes CASSQGVYRGETQYF.

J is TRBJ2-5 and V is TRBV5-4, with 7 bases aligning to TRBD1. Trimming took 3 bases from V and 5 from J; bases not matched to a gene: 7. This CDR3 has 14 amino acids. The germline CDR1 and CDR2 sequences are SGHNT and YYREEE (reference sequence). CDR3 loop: CASSSTGNWETQYF. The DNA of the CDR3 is TGTGCCAGCAGCTCGACAGGGAATTGGGAGACCCAGTACTTC.

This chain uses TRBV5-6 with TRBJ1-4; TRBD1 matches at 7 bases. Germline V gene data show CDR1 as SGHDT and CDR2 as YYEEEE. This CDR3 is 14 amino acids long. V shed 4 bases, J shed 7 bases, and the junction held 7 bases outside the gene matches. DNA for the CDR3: TGTGCCAGCAGCCCAGGGACAGTGTTTGAAAAACTGTTTTTT. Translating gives CASSPGTVFEKLFF.

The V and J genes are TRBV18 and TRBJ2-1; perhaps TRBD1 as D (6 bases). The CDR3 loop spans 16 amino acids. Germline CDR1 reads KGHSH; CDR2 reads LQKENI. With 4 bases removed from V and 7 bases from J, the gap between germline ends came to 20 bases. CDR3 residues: CASSQDSPLSGNEQFF. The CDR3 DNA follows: TGTGCCAGCTCACAGGACAGCCCTTTGTCGGGAAATGAGCAGTTCTTC.

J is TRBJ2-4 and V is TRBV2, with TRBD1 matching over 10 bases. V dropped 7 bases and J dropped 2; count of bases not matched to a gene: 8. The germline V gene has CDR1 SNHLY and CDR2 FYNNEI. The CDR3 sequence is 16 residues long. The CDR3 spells CASNPGTGATKNIQYF. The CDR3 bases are TGTGCCAGCAACCCCGGGACAGGGGCGACCAAAAACATTCAGTACTTC.

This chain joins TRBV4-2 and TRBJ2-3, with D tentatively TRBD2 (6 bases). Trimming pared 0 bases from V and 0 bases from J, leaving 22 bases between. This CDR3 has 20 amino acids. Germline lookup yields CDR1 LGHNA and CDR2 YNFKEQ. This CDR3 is CASSQEPGGVLPSSTDTQYF. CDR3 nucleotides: TGTGCCAGCAGCCAAGAGCCGGGCGGGGTCCTGCCCTCTAGCACAGATACGCAGTATTTT.

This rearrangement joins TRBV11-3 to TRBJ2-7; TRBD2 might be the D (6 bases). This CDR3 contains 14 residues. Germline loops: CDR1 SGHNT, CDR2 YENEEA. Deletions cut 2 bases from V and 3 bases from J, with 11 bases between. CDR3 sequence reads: CASSLLGGSYEQYF. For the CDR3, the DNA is TGTGCCAGCAGCTTATTAGGAGGGAGCTACGAGCAGTACTTC.

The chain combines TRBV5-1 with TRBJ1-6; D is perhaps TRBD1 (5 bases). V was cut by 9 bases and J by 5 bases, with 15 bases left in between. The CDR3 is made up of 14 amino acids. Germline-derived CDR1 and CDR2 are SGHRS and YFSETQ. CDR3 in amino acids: CATREGPNNSPLHF. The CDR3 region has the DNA TGCGCCACGCGGGAGGGGCCCAATAATTCACCCCTCCACTTT. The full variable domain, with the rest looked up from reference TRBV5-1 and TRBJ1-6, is KAGVTQTPRYLIKTRGQQVTLSCSPISGHRSVSWYQQTPGQGLQFLFEYFSETQRNKGNFPGRFSGRQFSNSRSEMNVSTLELGDSALYLCATREGPNNSPLHFGNGTRLTVT.

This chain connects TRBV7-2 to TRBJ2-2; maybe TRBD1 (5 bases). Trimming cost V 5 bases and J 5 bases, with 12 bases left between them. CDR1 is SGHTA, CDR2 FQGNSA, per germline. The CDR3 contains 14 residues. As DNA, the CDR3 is TGTGCCAGCAGCCCTCAGACAGCTACCGGGGAGCTGTTTTTT. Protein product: CASSPQTATGELFF.

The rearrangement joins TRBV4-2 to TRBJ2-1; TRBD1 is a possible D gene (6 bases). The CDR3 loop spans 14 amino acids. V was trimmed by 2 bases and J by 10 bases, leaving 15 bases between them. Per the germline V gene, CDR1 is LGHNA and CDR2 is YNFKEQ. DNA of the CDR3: TGTGCCAGCAGCCAAACAACAGGGTCCTTGGAGCAGTTCTTC. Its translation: CASSQTTGSLEQFF.

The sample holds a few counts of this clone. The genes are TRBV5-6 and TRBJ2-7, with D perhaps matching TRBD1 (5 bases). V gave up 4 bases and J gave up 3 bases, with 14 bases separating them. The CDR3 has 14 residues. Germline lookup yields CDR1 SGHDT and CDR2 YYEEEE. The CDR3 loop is CASSLDSTFYEQYF. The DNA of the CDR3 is TGTGCCAGCAGCCTAGACAGCACCTTCTACGAGCAGTACTTC. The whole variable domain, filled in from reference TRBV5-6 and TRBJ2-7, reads DAGVTQSPTHLIKTRGQQVTLRCSPKSGHDTVSWYQQALGQGPQFIFQYYEEEERQRGNFPDRFSGHQFPNYSSELNVNALLLGDSALYLCASSLDSTFYEQYFGPGTRLTVT.

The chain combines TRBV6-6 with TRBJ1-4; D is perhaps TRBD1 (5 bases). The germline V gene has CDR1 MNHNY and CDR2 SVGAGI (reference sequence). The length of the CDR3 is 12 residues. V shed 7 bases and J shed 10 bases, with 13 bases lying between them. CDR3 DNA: TGTGCCAGCACCCAGGGCAGTGGAAAACTGTTTTTT. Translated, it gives CASTQGSGKLFF.

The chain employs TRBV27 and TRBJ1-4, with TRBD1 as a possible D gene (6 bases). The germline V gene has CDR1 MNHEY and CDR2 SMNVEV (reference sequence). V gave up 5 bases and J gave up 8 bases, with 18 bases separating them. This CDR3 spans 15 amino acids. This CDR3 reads CASSPPRGLKEKLFF. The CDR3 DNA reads TGTGCCAGCAGTCCCCCGAGGGGGTTGAAGGAAAAACTGTTTTTT.

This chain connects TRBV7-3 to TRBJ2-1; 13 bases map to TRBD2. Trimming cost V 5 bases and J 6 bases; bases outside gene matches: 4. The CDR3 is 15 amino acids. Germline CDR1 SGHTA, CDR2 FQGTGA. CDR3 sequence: CASSPGTSGANEQFF. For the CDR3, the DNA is TGTGCCAGCAGCCCAGGGACTAGCGGGGCCAATGAGCAGTTCTTC.

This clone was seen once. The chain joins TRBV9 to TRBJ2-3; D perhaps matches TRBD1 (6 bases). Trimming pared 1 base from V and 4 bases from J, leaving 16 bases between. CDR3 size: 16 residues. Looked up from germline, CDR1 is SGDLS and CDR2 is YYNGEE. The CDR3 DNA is TGTGCCAGCAGCGTAAGGGCCAGGGGTGGTTCAGATACGCAGTATTTT. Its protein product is CASSVRARGGSDTQYF.

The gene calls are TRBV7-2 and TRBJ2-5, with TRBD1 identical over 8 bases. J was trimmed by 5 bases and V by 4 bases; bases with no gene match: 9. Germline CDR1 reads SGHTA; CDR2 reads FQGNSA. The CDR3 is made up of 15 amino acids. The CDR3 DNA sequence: TGTGCCAGCAGCTCCCCGGACAGGGCCTCGGAGACCCAGTACTTC. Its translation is CASSSPDRASETQYF.

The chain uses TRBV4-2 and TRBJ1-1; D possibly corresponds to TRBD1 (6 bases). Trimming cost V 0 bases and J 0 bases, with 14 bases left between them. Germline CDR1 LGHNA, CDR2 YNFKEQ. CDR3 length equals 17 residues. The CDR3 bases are TGTGCCAGCAGCCAAGACCCGGACAGCCTCATGAACACTGAAGCTTTCTTT. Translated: CASSQDPDSLMNTEAFF.

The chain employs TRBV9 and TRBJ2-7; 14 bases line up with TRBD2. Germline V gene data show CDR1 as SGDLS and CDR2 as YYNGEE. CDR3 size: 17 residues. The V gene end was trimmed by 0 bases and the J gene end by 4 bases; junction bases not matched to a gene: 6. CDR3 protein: CASSVEEGLAGEYEQYF. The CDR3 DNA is TGTGCCAGCAGCGTAGAAGAGGGACTAGCGGGGGAATACGAGCAGTACTTC.

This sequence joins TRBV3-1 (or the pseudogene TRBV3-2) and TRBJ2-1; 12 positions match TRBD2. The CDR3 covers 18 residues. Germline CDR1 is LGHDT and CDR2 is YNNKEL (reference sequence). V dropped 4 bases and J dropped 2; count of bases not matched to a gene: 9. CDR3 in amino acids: CASSPLTRLAGAYNEQFF. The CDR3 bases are TGTGCCAGCAGCCCTCTCACGAGACTAGCGGGGGCCTACAATGAGCAGTTCTTC.

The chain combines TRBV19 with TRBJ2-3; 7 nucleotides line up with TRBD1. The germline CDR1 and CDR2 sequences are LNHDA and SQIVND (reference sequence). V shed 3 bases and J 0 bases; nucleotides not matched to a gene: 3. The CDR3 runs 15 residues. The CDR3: CASSMGQTSTDTQYF. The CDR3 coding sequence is TGTGCCAGTAGTATGGGACAGACTAGCACAGATACGCAGTATTTT.

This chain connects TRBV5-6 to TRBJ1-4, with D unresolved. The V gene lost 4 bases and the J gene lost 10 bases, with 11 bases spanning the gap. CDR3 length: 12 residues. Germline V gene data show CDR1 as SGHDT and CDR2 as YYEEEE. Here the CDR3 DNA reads TGTGCCAGCAGCCCGGGGTCCGCAAAACTGTTTTTT. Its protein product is CASSPGSAKLFF.

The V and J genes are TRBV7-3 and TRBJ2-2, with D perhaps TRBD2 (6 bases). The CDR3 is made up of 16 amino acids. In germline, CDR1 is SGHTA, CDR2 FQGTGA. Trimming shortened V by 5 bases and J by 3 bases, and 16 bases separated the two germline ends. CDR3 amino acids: CASSPRDWGDTGELFF. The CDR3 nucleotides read TGTGCCAGCAGCCCCCGGGACTGGGGGGACACCGGGGAGCTGTTTTTT.